These 4 T cell receptor beta chains originate from one sample sequenced in a study of CD8+ T cells in alopecia areata. Extraction and reverse transcription of RNA yielded cDNA as the sequencing template. Using immunoSEQ multiplex PCR, the repertoire was profiled, and TCRdb retains in-frame clones only, with some absent. The data show some 190,000 clones, 60% seen once. Stated treatment: oral pan-JAK inhibitor, 5-10 mg twice daily. This material consisted of CD4+ T cells sorted from blood, taken at week 4, from a patient treated with tofacitinib. These TCRs come from a human donor with alopecia areata.

This clone was seen a few times. The chain combines TRBV29-1 with TRBJ2-1; D is undetermined. Trimming stripped 8 bases from V and 1 base from J, with 9 bases between. CDR1 is SQVTM and CDR2 is ANQGSEA in the germline V gene. The CDR3 length is 12 residues. Written as DNA, the CDR3 is TGCAGCCCAGCCGAATCCTACAATGAGCAGTTCTTC. Protein: CSPAESYNEQFF.

The chain recombines TRBV29-1 with TRBJ2-4, with D perhaps matching TRBD1 (5 bases). The germline V gene has CDR1 SQVTM and CDR2 ANQGSEA. The CDR3 loop spans 17 amino acids. V was pared by 4 bases and J by 1 base, with 20 bases between. CDR3 bases: TGCAGCGTTGCCGGTGACAGCCGCGCCTGGGCCAAAAACATTCAGTACTTC. It codes for CSVAGDSRAWAKNIQYF.

The V and J genes are TRBV27 and TRBJ2-5, with D possibly TRBD2 on 6 matching bases. This CDR3 is 14 amino acids long. Trimming took off 6 bases at V and 7 bases at J, with 18 bases between the two ends. The germline gives CDR1 MNHEY, CDR2 SMNVEV (reference sequence). The CDR3 DNA follows: TGTGCCAGCAGATATAGCGGCGGAGAGTGGACCCAGTACTTC. Its translation: CASRYSGGEWTQYF.

The gene calls are TRBV30 and TRBJ2-7; no reliable D call. Trimming left V 0 bases short and J 0 bases short, with 9 bases between. The CDR3 has 14 amino acids. Germline CDR1 is GTSNPN and CDR2 is SVGIG (reference sequence). The CDR3 bases are TGTGCCTGGAGTGTCCTATACCCCTCCTACGAGCAGTACTTC. Translated: CAWSVLYPSYEQYF.